This T cell receptor beta chain was recorded in a study of blood T cell repertoires in COVID-19. The CDR3 is made up of 15 amino acids. Losses at the gene ends were 8 bases for V and 4 bases for J; bases not matched to a gene: 11. Germline V gene lookup returns CDR1 SGHVS and CDR2 FQNEAQ. This table comes from immunoSEQ multiplex PCR, and its TCRdb copy is limited to in-frame clones, with some not included. Of hundreds of thousands of clones listed, roughly 76% were seen once; the top ten hold 6% to 8%. The origin of this receptor is a woman aged 80 or over with COVID-19, enrolled during active disease. V usage is TRBV7-8 and J usage is TRBJ1-1; the match to TRBD1 covers 9 bases. Sequencing was carried out using peripheral blood. The CDR3 DNA sequence: TGTGCCAGCCGGACGGGGGACAGGGCGAGCACTGAAGCTTTCTTT. Amino acids: CASRTGDRASTEAFF.